In this sample, the clone carrying this TCR beta chain turned up a few times. Its antigen is as yet unknown. Germline CDR1 reads MNHNY; CDR2 reads SVGAGI (reference sequence). The CDR3 sequence is 16 residues long. Trimming cost V 0 bases and J 5 bases; bases outside gene matches: 7. All of the isolated RNA was reverse transcribed, so expressed TCRB transcripts were sequenced. Method: immunoSEQ multiplex PCR; TCRdb's copy keeps in-frame clones and lacks some. This table has over 600,000 clones, around 12% appearing once. This entry belongs to a study of beta chain features in type 1 diabetes. Broader study findings: A moderate, significant TCRB CDR3 shortening appeared in type 1 diabetes across four CD4+ subsets.

The receptor's source is a man aged 25 to 40 with type 1 diabetes. Sequencing used naive CD4+ T cells from blood. This rearrangement joins TRBV6-6 to TRBJ2-1; 7 nucleotides align to TRBD2. The CDR3 DNA follows: TGTGCCAGCAGTTACTCGGGAGCGGGGCTAAACAATGAGCAGTTCTTC. Translation gives CASSYSGAGLNNEQFF.